One and the same sample provided the 28 T cell receptor beta chains below, sequenced in a study of shared clonotypes between healthy human individuals. Generated by immunoSEQ multiplex PCR, the TCRdb table keeps only in-frame clones and is missing some. Among roughly 2 million clones, roughly 95% were seen once, and the ten largest hold approximately 0.13%. Material: naive CD4+ T cells sorted from blood. Noted subset: CD45RA+ positively selected. These receptors came from a man between 18 and 29 years old in good health.

The CDR3 coding sequence is TGCAGCGCCGGACAGGGGGCGCTTGAGCAGTACTTC. Residues: CSAGQGALEQYF. The gene calls are TRBV29-1 and TRBJ2-7, with 11 bases fitting TRBD1. This CDR3 has 12 residues. Trimming removed 7 bases from V and 7 bases from J; junction bases left unmatched: 6. The V gene's germline CDR1 is SQVTM and CDR2 ANQGSEA.

The chain recombines TRBV7-9 with TRBJ2-5; 8 bases line up with TRBD1. Germline lookup yields CDR1 SEHNR and CDR2 FQNEAQ (reference sequence). V gave up 5 bases and J gave up 4 bases; unmatched junction bases: 9. This CDR3 comprises 15 residues. CDR3 bases: TGTGCCAGCAGCGCCCGGACAGGGAAGGGAGAGACCCAGTACTTC. The encoded protein is CASSARTGKGETQYF.

This chain uses TRBV21-1 with TRBJ1-3. TRBV21-1 constitutes a pseudogene. The CDR3 covers 17 residues. In DNA, the CDR3 is TGTGCCAGCAGCAACGGGCCCCCGACGGGCTCTGGAAACACCATATATTTT. Its protein is CASSNGPPTGSGNTIYF.

The J gene is TRBJ2-2, the V gene TRBV18, with 9 bases that match TRBD2. The CDR3 consists of 15 residues. Trimming removed 5 bases from V and 3 bases from J; junction bases left unmatched: 4. The germline CDR1 and CDR2 sequences are KGHSH and LQKENI. CDR3: CASSTLAGYTGELFF. The CDR3 nucleotides read TGTGCCAGCTCAACGCTAGCGGGATACACCGGGGAGCTGTTTTTT.

The genes are TRBV19 and TRBJ1-2; weak D call: TRBD1 (6 bases). This CDR3 contains 14 residues. Between the trimmed V and J ends, which lost 5 bases and 5 bases, there was a span of 15 bases. The germline CDR1 and CDR2 sequences are LNHDA and SQIVND (reference sequence). DNA for the CDR3: TGTGCCAGTAGTCGTTCGCAGGGGTGGTATGGCTACACCTTC. It specifies CASSRSQGWYGYTF. Full variable domain (remainder filled in from reference TRBV19 and TRBJ1-2): DGGITQSPKYLFRKEGQNVTLSCEQNLNHDAMYWYRQDPGQGLRLIYYSQIVNDFQKGDIAEGYSVSREKKESFPLTVTSAQKNPTAFYLCASSRSQGWYGYTFGSGTRLTVV.

The rearrangement uses TRBV6-1 and TRBJ2-1; 7 positions match TRBD1. There are 13 residues in the CDR3. Looked up from germline, CDR1 is MNHNS and CDR2 is SASEGT. With V trimmed by 10 bases and J by 8 bases, 11 bases remained unmatched. CDR3 coding DNA: TGTGCCACAGGCCCGGGACAGTTCTATGAGCAGTTCTTC. Amino acids: CATGPGQFYEQFF.

The CDR3 reads CASSPLLVGPGAFF. CDR3 DNA sequence: TGTGCCAGCTCACCACTGTTGGTAGGCCCTGGAGCTTTCTTT. This chain joins TRBV18 and TRBJ1-1; the D is unclear. The CDR3 extends over 14 amino acids. V was clipped by 1 base and J by 10 bases, with 16 bases between them. In germline, CDR1 is KGHSH, CDR2 LQKENI.

This chain links TRBV7-2 with TRBJ1-2, with 7 nucleotides matching TRBD1. This CDR3 is built from 16 residues. The ends lost 1 base at V and 2 bases at J; junction bases unmatched: 7. Germline lookup yields CDR1 SGHTA and CDR2 FQGNSA. The CDR3 sequence: CASSLVSTGQNYGYTF. CDR3 in DNA: TGTGCCAGCAGCTTAGTGTCTACGGGACAGAACTATGGCTACACCTTC.

The V gene is TRBV28, the J gene TRBJ2-7; 7 bases agree with TRBD1. V shed 2 bases and J 5 bases; nucleotides not matched to a gene: 3. CDR1 and CDR2 (germline): MDHEN, SYDVKM. CDR3 length equals 13 residues. In DNA, the CDR3 is TGTGCCAGCAGTTTAACGACAGGGAACGAGCAGTACTTC. As protein: CASSLTTGNEQYF.

J is TRBJ2-7 and V is TRBV10-3, with 9 bases aligning to TRBD1. CDR1 and CDR2 from the germline V gene are ENHRY and SYGVKD. The V segment lost 6 bases and the J segment 6 bases; nucleotides outside the gene matches: 9. CDR3 length: 14 amino acids. CDR3: CAIRPGQGQGEQYF. CDR3 DNA sequence: TGTGCCATCAGGCCGGGACAGGGTCAGGGCGAGCAGTACTTC.

J is TRBJ2-7 and V is TRBV7-8, with 10 bases fitting TRBD2. V lost 5 bases, J lost 6 bases, and 10 bases stayed unmatched. CDR3 length: 15 residues. CDR1 and CDR2 (germline): SGHVS, FQNEAQ. The CDR3 spells CASSLPLAGAGEQYF. DNA of the CDR3: TGTGCCAGCAGCCTACCCCTAGCGGGAGCTGGCGAGCAGTACTTC.

The chain has TRBV4-1 and TRBJ2-7; D gene uncertain. Germline CDR1 reads MGHRA; CDR2 reads YSYEKL. This CDR3 contains 15 residues. Deletions cut 4 bases from V and 2 bases from J, with 15 bases between. The chain's CDR3 is CASSPLPFTAYEQYF. CDR3 DNA sequence: TGCGCCAGCAGCCCCCTCCCCTTTACTGCCTACGAGCAGTACTTC.

V and J are TRBV5-1 and TRBJ1-3, with a possible D match to TRBD1 (6 bases). CDR3 length: 15 amino acids. Germline CDR1 reads SGHRS; CDR2 reads YFSETQ. V was trimmed by 4 bases and J by 0 bases, leaving 11 bases between them. The CDR3: CASSPGAYSGNTIYF. CDR3 DNA: TGCGCCAGCAGCCCAGGGGCCTACTCTGGAAACACCATATATTTT. Based on the CDR3 plus reference TRBV5-1 and TRBJ1-3, the full variable domain is KAGVTQTPRYLIKTRGQQVTLSCSPISGHRSVSWYQQTPGQGLQFLFEYFSETQRNKGNFPGRFSGRQFSNSRSEMNVSTLELGDSALYLCASSPGAYSGNTIYFGEGSWLTVV.

This clone was seen only once. The CDR3 sequence is CSVDLGGGAYEQYF. The CDR3 coding sequence is TGCAGCGTTGACCTGGGCGGGGGGGCCTACGAGCAGTACTTC. This chain uses TRBV29-1 with TRBJ2-7, with TRBD2 matching over 9 bases. The CDR3 runs to 14 residues. Germline CDR1 SQVTM, CDR2 ANQGSEA. With 3 bases clipped from V and 2 bases from J, the junction kept 5 bases outside the gene matches.

The chain couples TRBV5-6 to TRBJ2-1; TRBD2 matches 10 bases. The CDR3 totals 16 residues. J gave up 4 bases and V 4 bases, and 8 bases lay outside the gene matches. The germline V gene has CDR1 SGHDT and CDR2 YYEEEE. This CDR3 reads CASSHARAGGYNEQFF. CDR3 nucleotides: TGTGCCAGCAGCCATGCCCGAGCGGGGGGGTACAATGAGCAGTTCTTC.

The chain links TRBV6-5 to TRBJ1-6; unclear D gene. The germline V gene encodes CDR1 MNHEY and CDR2 SVGAGI. CDR3 length equals 13 residues. Between the trimmed V and J ends, which lost 6 bases and 6 bases, there was a span of 9 bases. CDR3 nucleotide sequence: TGTGCCAGCAGGAGGGCTACTAATTCACCCCTCCACTTT. Its protein product is CASRRATNSPLHF.

This rearrangement joins TRBV5-1 to TRBJ2-7, with D perhaps TRBD1 (7 bases). Germline CDR1 and CDR2: SGHRS and YFSETQ. V was trimmed by 4 bases and J by 3 bases, leaving 20 bases between them. CDR3 length: 16 residues. CDR3 sequence reads: CASSASQGGKLYEQYF. The CDR3, as DNA: TGCGCCAGCAGCGCGAGTCAGGGGGGTAAACTCTACGAGCAGTACTTC.

A word on this clone: Additional DNA sequences in this sample encode the identical CDR3. V and J are TRBV6-5 and TRBJ1-5, with D unclear. Germline V gene data show CDR1 as MNHEY and CDR2 as SVGAGI. The CDR3 spans 14 residues. V dropped 6 bases and J dropped 0 bases, with 9 bases sitting between them. For the CDR3, the DNA is TGTGCCAGCAGCCTAACACGTAGCAATCAGCCCCAGCATTTT. It specifies CASSLTRSNQPQHF.

Note on this clone: Other DNA variants within this sample encode the same CDR3. V usage is TRBV30 and J usage is TRBJ1-6; the match to TRBD1 covers 8 bases. The CDR3 is 14 residues long. V shed 3 bases, J shed 7 bases, and the junction held 5 bases outside the gene matches. CDR1 and CDR2 (germline): GTSNPN, SVGIG (reference sequence). CDR3 loop: CAWSDRGWNSPLHF. For the CDR3, the DNA is TGTGCCTGGAGCGACAGGGGATGGAATTCACCCCTCCACTTT. The whole variable domain, filled in from reference TRBV30 and TRBJ1-6, reads SQTIHQWPATLVQPVGSPLSLECTVEGTSNPNLYWYRQAAGRGLQLLFYSVGIGQISSEVPQNLSASRPQDRQFILSSKKLLLSDSGFYLCAWSDRGWNSPLHFGNGTRLTVT.

V is TRBV9 and J is TRBJ2-7, with TRBD2 as a possible D gene (5 bases). CDR3 size: 14 residues. V lost 0 bases and J lost 7, with 14 bases in between. Looked up from germline, CDR1 is SGDLS and CDR2 is YYNGEE. In DNA form, the CDR3 reads TGTGCCAGCAGCGTAGCTGGTAAACGAGGGGAGCAGTACTTC. Its translation is CASSVAGKRGEQYF.

On this clone itself: The identical CDR3 is also encoded by other nucleotide sequences in the sample. V and J are TRBV5-1 and TRBJ2-2, with D unclear. CDR3 length: 14 amino acids. The V end lost 2 bases, the J end lost 0 bases, and 5 bases lay between the germline ends. Germline V CDR1 and CDR2: SGHRS, YFSETQ. CDR3 nucleotides: TGCGCCAGCAGCTTAGCGACGAACACCGGGGAGCTGTTTTTT. This translates into CASSLATNTGELFF.

For the CDR3, the DNA is TGTGCCAGCACCCTACAAAATGGGCCTGGGACCCAGTACTTC. Translated: CASTLQNGPGTQYF. The chain uses TRBV2 and TRBJ2-5; D gene ambiguous. The CDR3 sequence is 14 residues long. V lost 7 bases and J 7 bases, leaving 19 bases between the germline ends. The germline V gene has CDR1 SNHLY and CDR2 FYNNEI.

The chain carries TRBV10-2 and TRBJ1-4, with a tentative D call TRBD1 (5 bases). The germline V and J ends were trimmed by 0 bases and 8 bases, with 13 bases remaining between them. CDR1 and CDR2 from the germline V gene are WSHSY and SAAADI. The length of the CDR3 is 15 residues. CDR3: CASSESDGGKEKLFF. The DNA of the CDR3 is TGCGCCAGCAGTGAGTCAGACGGGGGGAAGGAAAAACTGTTTTTT.

The CDR3 loop reads CASSLESGTSGNTIYF. The CDR3 nucleotides are TGCGCCAGCAGCTTGGAATCGGGCACCTCTGGAAACACCATATATTTT. This sequence joins TRBV5-1 and TRBJ1-3; no clear D gene. The CDR3 length is 16 residues. V lost 0 bases and J 0 bases, leaving 10 bases between the germline ends. Germline values: CDR1 SGHRS, CDR2 YFSETQ.

V gene TRBV11-2 combines with J gene TRBJ1-6; the D gene is possibly TRBD1 (6 bases). The V end lost 5 bases, the J end lost 9 bases, and 20 bases lay between the germline ends. The germline V gene has CDR1 SGHAT and CDR2 FQNNGV. The CDR3 spans 16 residues. As DNA, the CDR3 is TGTGCCAGCAGCGTACAACCGGGGGGGGCGGGTTCACCCCTCCACTTT. Protein sequence: CASSVQPGGAGSPLHF.

This rearrangement joins TRBV11-2 to TRBJ2-1; D gene unclear. The CDR3 loop spans 12 amino acids. Germline V gene sequence: CDR1 SGHAT, CDR2 FQNNGV. Trimming stripped 5 bases from V and 6 bases from J, with 8 bases between. The CDR3, as DNA: TGTGCCAGCAGCCCGAGCCGCAATGAGCAGTTCTTC. It codes for CASSPSRNEQFF.

This chain uses TRBV29-1 with TRBJ2-7, with 10 bases identical to TRBD2. The CDR3 is 13 amino acids. The V gene end was trimmed by 6 bases and the J gene end by 7 bases; junction bases not matched to a gene: 9. From germline, CDR1 is SQVTM and CDR2 ANQGSEA. The CDR3 sequence: CSVILAGLTEQYF. Written as DNA, the CDR3 is TGCAGCGTAATACTAGCGGGGTTGACGGAGCAGTACTTC.

The chain couples TRBV2 to TRBJ2-2; D possibly matches TRBD1 or TRBD2 (6 bases each). The V end was cut by 6 bases, the J end by 3 bases, with 14 bases between. Germline values: CDR1 SNHLY, CDR2 FYNNEI. The CDR3 is made up of 15 amino acids. The CDR3 protein is CASSGTGADTGELFF. As DNA, the CDR3 is TGTGCCAGCAGCGGAACGGGGGCCGACACCGGGGAGCTGTTTTTT.